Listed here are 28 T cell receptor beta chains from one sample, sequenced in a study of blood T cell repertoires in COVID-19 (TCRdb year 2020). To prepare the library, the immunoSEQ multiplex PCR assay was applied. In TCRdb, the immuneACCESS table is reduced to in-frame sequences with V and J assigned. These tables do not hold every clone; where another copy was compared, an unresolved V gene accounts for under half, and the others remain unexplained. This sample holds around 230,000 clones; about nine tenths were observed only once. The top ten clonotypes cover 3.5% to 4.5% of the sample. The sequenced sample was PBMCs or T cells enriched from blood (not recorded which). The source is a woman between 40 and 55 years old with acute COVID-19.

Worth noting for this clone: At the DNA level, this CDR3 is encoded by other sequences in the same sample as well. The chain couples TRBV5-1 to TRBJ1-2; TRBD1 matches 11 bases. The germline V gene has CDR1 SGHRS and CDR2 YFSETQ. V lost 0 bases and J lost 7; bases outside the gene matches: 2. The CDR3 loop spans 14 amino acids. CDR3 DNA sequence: TGCGCCAGCAGCTTGGCCGGGACAGGGGGTGGCTACACCTTC. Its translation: CASSLAGTGGGYTF.

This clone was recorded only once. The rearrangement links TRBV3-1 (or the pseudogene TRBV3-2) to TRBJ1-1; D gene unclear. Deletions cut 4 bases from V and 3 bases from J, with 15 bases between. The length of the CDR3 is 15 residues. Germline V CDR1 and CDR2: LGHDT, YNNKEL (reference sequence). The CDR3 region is CASSRAGLTDTEAFF. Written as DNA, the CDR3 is TGTGCCAGCAGCCGAGCTGGACTGACGGACACTGAAGCTTTCTTT.

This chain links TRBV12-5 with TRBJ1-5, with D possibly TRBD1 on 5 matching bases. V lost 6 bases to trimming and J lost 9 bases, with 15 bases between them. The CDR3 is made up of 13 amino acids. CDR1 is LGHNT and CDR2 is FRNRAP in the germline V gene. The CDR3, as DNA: TGTGCTAGTGGCTGGGGGGATTTTACGCCCCAGCATTTT. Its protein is CASGWGDFTPQHF. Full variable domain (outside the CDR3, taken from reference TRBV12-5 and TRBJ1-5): DARVTQTPRHKVTEMGQEVTMRCQPILGHNTVFWYRQTMMQGLELLAYFRNRAPLDDSGMPKDRFSAEMPDATLATLKIQPSEPRDSAVYFCASGWGDFTPQHFGDGTRLSIL.

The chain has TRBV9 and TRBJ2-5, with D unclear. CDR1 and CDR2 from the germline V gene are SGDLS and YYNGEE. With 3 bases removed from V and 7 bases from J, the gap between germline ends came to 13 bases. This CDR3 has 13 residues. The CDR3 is CASSDLLYGTQYF. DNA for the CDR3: TGTGCCAGCAGCGATCTTCTTTACGGGACCCAGTACTTC.

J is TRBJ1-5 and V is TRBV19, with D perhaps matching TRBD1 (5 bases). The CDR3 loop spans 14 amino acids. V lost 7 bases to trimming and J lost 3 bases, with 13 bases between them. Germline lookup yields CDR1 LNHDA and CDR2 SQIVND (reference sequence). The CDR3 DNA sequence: TGTGCCAGTACACCCCAGGGTTTCAATCAGCCCCAGCATTTT. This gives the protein CASTPQGFNQPQHF.

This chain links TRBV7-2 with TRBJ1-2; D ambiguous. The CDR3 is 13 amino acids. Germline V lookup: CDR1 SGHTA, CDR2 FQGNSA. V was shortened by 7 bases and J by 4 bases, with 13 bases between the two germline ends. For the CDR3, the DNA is TGTGCCAGCATGGTTCCAGATTTCTATGGCTACACCTTC. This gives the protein CASMVPDFYGYTF.

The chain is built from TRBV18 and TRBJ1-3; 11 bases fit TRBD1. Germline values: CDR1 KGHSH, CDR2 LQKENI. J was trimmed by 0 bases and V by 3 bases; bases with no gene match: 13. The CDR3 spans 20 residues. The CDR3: CASSPLELTGTGGSGNTIYF. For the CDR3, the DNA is TGTGCCAGCTCACCTCTCGAACTTACCGGGACAGGGGGCTCTGGAAACACCATATATTTT.

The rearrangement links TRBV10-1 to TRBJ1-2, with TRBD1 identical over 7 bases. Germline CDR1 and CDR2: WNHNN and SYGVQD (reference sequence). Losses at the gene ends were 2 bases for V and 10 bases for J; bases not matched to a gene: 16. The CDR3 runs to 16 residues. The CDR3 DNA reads TGCGCCAGCAGTGAGCCGAAGGCAGGGGGATTACTAGCCTACACCTTC. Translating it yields CASSEPKAGGLLAYTF.

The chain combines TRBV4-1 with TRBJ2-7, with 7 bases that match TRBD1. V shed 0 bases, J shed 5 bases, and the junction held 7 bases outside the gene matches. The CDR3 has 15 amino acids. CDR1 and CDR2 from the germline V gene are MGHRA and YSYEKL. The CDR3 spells CASSQEGDSGDEQYF. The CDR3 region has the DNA TGCGCCAGCAGCCAAGAAGGGGACAGTGGGGACGAGCAGTACTTC.

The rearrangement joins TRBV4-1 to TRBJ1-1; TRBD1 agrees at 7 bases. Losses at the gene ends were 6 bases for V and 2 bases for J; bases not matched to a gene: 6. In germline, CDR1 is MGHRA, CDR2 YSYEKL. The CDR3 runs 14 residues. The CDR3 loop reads CASRETGANTEAFF. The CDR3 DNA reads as TGCGCCAGCAGAGAAACAGGGGCTAACACTGAAGCTTTCTTT.

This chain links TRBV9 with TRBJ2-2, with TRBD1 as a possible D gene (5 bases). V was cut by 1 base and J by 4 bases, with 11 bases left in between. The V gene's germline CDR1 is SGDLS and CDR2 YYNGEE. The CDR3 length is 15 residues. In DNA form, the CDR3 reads TGTGCCAGCAGCGTAAGGGGTTTGGCCACCGGGGAGCTGTTTTTT. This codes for CASSVRGLATGELFF.

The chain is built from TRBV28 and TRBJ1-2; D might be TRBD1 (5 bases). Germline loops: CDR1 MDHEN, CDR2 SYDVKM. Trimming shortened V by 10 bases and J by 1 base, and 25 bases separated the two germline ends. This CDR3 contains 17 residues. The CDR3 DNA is TGTGCCATTGGGGGGGGACGGAACGACTTCTTTAACTATGGCTACACCTTC. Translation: CAIGGGRNDFFNYGYTF.

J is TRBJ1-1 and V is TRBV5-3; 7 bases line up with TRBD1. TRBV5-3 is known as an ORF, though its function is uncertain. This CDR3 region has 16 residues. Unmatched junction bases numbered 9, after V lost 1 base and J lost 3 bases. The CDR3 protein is CARSLRLPRGDTEAFF. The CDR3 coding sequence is TGTGCCAGAAGCTTGCGATTACCCAGGGGGGACACTGAAGCTTTCTTT.

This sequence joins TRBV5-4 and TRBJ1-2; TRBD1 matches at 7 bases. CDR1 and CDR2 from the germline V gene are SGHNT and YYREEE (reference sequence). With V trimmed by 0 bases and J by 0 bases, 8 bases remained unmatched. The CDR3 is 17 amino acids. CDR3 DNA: TGTGCCAGCAGCTTGGTTGGACAGGATATAGCTAACTATGGCTACACCTTC. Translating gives CASSLVGQDIANYGYTF.

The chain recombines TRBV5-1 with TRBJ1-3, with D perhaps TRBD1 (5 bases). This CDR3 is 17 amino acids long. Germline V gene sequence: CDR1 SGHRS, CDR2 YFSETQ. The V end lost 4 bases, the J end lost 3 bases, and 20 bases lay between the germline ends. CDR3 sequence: CASSPTTLGVGGNTIYF. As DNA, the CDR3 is TGCGCCAGCAGCCCGACGACGTTAGGGGTCGGTGGAAACACCATATATTTT.

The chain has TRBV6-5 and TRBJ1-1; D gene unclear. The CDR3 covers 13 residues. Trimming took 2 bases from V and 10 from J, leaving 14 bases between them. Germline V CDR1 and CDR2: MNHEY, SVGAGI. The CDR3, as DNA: TGTGCCAGCAGTTACGATCCAGCCCGGAGAGCTTTCTTT. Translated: CASSYDPARRAFF.

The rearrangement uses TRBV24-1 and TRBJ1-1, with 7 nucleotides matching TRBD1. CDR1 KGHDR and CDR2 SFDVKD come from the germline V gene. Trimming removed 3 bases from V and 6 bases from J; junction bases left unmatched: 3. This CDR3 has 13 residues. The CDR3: CATSDGQGAEAFF. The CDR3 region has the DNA TGTGCCACCAGTGATGGCCAGGGGGCTGAAGCTTTCTTT.

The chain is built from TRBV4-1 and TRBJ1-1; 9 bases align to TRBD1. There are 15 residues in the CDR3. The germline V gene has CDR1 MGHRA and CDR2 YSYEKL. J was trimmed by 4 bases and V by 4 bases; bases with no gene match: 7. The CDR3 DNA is TGCGCCAGCAGCCGTAGCAACAGGGGGCCCACTGAAGCTTTCTTT. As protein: CASSRSNRGPTEAFF.

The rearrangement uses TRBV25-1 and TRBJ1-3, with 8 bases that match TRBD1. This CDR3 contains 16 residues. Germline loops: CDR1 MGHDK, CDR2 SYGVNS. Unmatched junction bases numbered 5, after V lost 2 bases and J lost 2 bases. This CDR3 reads CASSEGQGAPGNTIYF. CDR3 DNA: TGTGCCAGCAGTGAAGGCCAGGGGGCGCCTGGAAACACCATATATTTT.

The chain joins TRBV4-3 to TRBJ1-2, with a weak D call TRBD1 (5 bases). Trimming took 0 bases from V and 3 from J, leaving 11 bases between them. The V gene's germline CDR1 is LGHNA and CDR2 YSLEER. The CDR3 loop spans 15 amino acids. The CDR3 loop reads CASSQDAGMDYGYTF. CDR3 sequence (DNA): TGCGCCAGCAGCCAAGACGCAGGGATGGACTATGGCTACACCTTC.

The DNA for the CDR3 is TGTGCCAGCAGCGTAGCGGGGGGAAGTACTGAAGCTTTCTTT. This gives the protein CASSVAGGSTEAFF. The rearrangement links TRBV9 to TRBJ1-1; weak D call: TRBD1 (5 bases). Trimming removed 0 bases from V and 5 bases from J, with 11 bases in between. Germline values: CDR1 SGDLS, CDR2 YYNGEE. There are 14 residues in the CDR3.

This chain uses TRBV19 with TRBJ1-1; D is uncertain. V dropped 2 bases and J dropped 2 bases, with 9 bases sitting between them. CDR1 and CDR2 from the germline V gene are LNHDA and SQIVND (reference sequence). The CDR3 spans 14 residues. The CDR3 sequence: CASSIQMLNTEAFF. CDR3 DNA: TGTGCCAGTAGTATACAGATGCTCAACACTGAAGCTTTCTTT.

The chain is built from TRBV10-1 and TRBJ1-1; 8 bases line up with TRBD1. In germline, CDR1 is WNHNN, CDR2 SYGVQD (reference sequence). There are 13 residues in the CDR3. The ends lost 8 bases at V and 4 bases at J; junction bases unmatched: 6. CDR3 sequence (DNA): TGCGCCAGCGCGGACAGGGTAGGCACTGAAGCTTTCTTT. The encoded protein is CASADRVGTEAFF.

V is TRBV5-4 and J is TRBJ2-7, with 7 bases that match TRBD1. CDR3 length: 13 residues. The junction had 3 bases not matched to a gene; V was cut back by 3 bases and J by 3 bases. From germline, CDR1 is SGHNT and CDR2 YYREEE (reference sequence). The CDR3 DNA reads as TGTGCCAGCAGCTCAAGGGACAGCTACGAGCAGTACTTC. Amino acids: CASSSRDSYEQYF.

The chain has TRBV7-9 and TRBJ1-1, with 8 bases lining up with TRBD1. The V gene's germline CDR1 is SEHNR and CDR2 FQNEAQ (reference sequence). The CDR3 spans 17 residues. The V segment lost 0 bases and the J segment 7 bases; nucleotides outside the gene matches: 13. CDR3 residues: CASSLASRGRGRGEAFF. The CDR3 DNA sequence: TGTGCCAGCAGCTTAGCTTCCCGGGGCAGGGGGCGAGGTGAAGCTTTCTTT. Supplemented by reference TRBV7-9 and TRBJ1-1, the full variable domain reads DTGVSQNPRHKITKRGQNVTFRCDPISEHNRLYWYRQTLGQGPEFLTYFQNEAQLEKSRLLSDRFSAERPKGSFSTLEIQRTEQGDSAMYLCASSLASRGRGRGEAFFGQGTRLTVV.

The DNA for the CDR3 is TGTGCCAGCAGCCCGTTAGACAGGGGAGAGGACTATGGCTACACCTTC. Translated: CASSPLDRGEDYGYTF. V and J are TRBV3-1 (or the pseudogene TRBV3-2) and TRBJ1-2; 8 bases line up with TRBD1. The CDR3 has 16 residues. Germline loops: CDR1 LGHDT, CDR2 YNNKEL (reference sequence). The V segment lost 4 bases and the J segment 3 bases; nucleotides outside the gene matches: 10.

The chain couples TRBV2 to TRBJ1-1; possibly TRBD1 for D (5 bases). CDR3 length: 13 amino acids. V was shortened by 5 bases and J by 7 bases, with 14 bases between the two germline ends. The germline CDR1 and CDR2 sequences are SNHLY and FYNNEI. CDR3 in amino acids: CASSSQLGGEAFF. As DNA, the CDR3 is TGTGCCAGCAGTTCCCAACTGGGGGGTGAAGCTTTCTTT.

The CDR3 coding sequence is TGTGCCAGCAGTGATGGGGGCGATAATTCACCCCTCCACTTT. Amino acid sequence: CASSDGGDNSPLHF. The chain uses TRBV6-4 and TRBJ1-6, with D possibly matching TRBD1 (6 bases). V was clipped by 3 bases and J by 5 bases, with 8 bases between them. CDR3 size: 14 residues. CDR1 and CDR2 (germline): MRHNA, SNTAGT.